One sample yielded the 6 T cell receptor beta chains listed below, sequenced in a study of cytomegalovirus exposure and HLA in healthy donors. The repertoire was sequenced with immunoSEQ multiplex PCR; TCRdb's copy has only in-frame clones and lacks some. The sample has about 130,000 clones; 80% to 90% are singletons. The specimen sequenced was PBMCs. The receptors come from a woman younger than 35 in good health and CMV-seropositive.

The rearrangement links TRBV5-1 to TRBJ2-1; 7 bases map to TRBD1. The CDR3 covers 13 residues. Germline lookup yields CDR1 SGHRS and CDR2 YFSETQ. V lost 7 bases to trimming and J lost 4 bases; unmatched junction nucleotides: 5. CDR3 sequence reads: CASGTELYNEQFF. In nucleotides, the CDR3 is TGCGCCAGCGGGACAGAACTATACAATGAGCAGTTCTTC.

The chain has TRBV7-2 and TRBJ2-5; D is unresolved. CDR1 is SGHTA, CDR2 FQGNSA, per germline. The CDR3 is made up of 14 amino acids. V was clipped by 2 bases and J by 5 bases, with 12 bases between them. CDR3 in amino acids: CASSLSGIRETQYF. Written as DNA, the CDR3 is TGTGCCAGCAGCTTATCGGGTATTAGGGAGACCCAGTACTTC.

The V and J genes are TRBV11-2 and TRBJ2-7; D remains ambiguous. The CDR3 extends over 15 amino acids. V was shortened by 0 bases and J by 0 bases, with 9 bases between the two germline ends. Germline-derived CDR1 and CDR2 are SGHAT and FQNNGV. For the CDR3, the DNA is TGTGCCAGCAGCTTAGAGGGCAGCAACTCCTACGAGCAGTACTTC. It is translated as CASSLEGSNSYEQYF.

The J gene is TRBJ2-7, the V gene TRBV10-2; TRBD2 matches at 7 bases. CDR1 WSHSY and CDR2 SAAADI come from the germline V gene. V shed 9 bases, J shed 6 bases, and the junction held 5 bases outside the gene matches. The CDR3 loop spans 11 amino acids. For the CDR3, the DNA is TGCGCCAGTAGATGGGGGGGCGAGCAGTACTTC. Its translation is CASRWGGEQYF.

CDR3 bases: TGCAGCGTTGCGGGGGACAGTGGCTACACCTTC. This sequence encodes CSVAGDSGYTF. The chain carries TRBV29-1 and TRBJ1-2, with 7 bases identical to TRBD1. The CDR3 spans 11 residues. Germline trimming cut 4 bases from V and 7 bases from J; bases unmatched to any gene: 3. CDR1 and CDR2 (germline): SQVTM, ANQGSEA.

The chain joins TRBV28 to TRBJ1-2; the D gene is possibly TRBD1 (6 bases). Looked up from germline, CDR1 is MDHEN and CDR2 is SYDVKM. The CDR3 totals 14 residues. Trimming pared 6 bases from V and 4 bases from J, leaving 15 bases between. The CDR3 is CASSQNREGYGYTF. The CDR3, as DNA: TGTGCCAGCAGCCAAAACAGGGAAGGCTATGGCTACACCTTC.